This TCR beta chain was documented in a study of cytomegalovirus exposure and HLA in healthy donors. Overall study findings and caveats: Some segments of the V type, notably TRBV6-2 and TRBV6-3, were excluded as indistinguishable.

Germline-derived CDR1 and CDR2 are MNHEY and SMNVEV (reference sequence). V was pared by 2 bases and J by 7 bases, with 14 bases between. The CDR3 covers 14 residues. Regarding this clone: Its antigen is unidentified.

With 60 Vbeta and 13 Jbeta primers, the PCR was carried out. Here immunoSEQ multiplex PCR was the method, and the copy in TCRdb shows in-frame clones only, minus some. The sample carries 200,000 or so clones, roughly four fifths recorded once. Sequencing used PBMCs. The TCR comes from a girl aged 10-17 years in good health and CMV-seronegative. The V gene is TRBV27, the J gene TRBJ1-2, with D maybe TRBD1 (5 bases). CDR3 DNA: TGTGCCAGCAGTTTACAGGGCGGCTCCCGTGGCTACACCTTC. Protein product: CASSLQGGSRGYTF.